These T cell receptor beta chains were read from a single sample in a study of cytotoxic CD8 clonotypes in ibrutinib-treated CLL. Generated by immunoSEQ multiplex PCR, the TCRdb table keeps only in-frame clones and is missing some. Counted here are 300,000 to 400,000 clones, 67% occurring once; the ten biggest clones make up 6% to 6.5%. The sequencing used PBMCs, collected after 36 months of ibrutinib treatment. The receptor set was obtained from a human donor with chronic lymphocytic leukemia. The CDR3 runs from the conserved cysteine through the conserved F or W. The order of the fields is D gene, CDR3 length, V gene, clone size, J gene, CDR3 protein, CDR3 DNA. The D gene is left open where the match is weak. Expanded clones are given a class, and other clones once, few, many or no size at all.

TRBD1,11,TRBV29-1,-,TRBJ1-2,CSVRTGTGYTF,TGCAGCGTCCGGACAGGGACGGGCTACACCTTC
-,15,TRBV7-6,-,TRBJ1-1,CASSPWGEWFTEAFF,TGTGCCAGCAGCCCATGGGGGGAATGGTTCACTGAAGCTTTCTTT
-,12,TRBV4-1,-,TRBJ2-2,CASSLVRGELFF,TGCGCCAGCAGCCTGGTGAGGGGGGAGCTGTTTTTT
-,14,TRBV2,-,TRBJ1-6,CASVGHLMNSPLHF,TGTGCCAGCGTGGGGCATTTGATGAATTCACCCCTCCACTTT
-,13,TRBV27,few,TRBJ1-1,CASSLSQYTEAFF,TGTGCCAGCAGTTTATCCCAGTACACTGAAGCTTTCTTT
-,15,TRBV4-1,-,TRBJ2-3,CASSAIRGVGDTQYF,TGCGCCAGCAGCGCCATAAGAGGGGTAGGGGATACGCAGTATTTT
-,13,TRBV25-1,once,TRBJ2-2,CASSGVPTGELFF,TGTGCCAGCAGTGGGGTCCCCACCGGGGAGCTGTTTTTT
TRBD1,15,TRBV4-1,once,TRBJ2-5,CASSPRAQGPETQYF,TGCGCCAGCAGCCCCAGGGCACAGGGGCCAGAGACCCAGTACTTC
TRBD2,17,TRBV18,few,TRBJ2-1,CASSPRTSGTQLGEQFF,TGTGCCAGCTCACCGCGGACTAGCGGGACCCAATTAGGTGAGCAGTTCTTC
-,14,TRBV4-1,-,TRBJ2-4,CASSRRALGNIQYF,TGCGCCAGCAGCCGACGGGCTCTCGGGAACATTCAGTACTTC
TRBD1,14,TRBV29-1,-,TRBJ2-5,CSVSTGPPSATQYF,TGCAGCGTTTCGACAGGGCCACCTTCGGCGACCCAGTACTTC
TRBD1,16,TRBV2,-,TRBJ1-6,CASVGGQGPYNSPLHF,TGTGCCAGCGTGGGGGGACAGGGCCCCTATAATTCACCCCTCCACTTT
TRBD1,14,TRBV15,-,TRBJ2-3,CATSKDRGTDTQYF,TGTGCCACCAGCAAGGACAGGGGGACAGATACGCAGTATTTT
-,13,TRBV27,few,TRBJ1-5,CASSSGTNQPQHF,TGTGCCAGCAGTTCCGGGACCAATCAGCCCCAGCATTTT
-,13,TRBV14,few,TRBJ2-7,CASSQQSRDEQYF,TGTGCCAGCAGCCAACAATCTCGGGACGAGCAGTACTTC
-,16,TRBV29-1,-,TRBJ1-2,CSVEDYIGWRLYGYTF,TGCAGCGTTGAAGATTATATAGGATGGCGCCTCTATGGCTACACCTTC
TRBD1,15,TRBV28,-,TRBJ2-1,CASTTGQGSYNEQFF,TGTGCCAGCACAACGGGACAGGGGTCCTACAATGAGCAGTTCTTC
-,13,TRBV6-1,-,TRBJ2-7,CASSEVAVYEQYF,TGTGCCAGCAGTGAAGTAGCGGTGTACGAGCAGTACTTC
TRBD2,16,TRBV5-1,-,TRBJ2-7,CASSLFQWEGSYEQYF,TGCGCCAGCAGCTTGTTCCAGTGGGAGGGCTCCTACGAGCAGTACTTC
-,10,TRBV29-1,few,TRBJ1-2,CSVLEGGYTF,TGCAGCGTTCTAGAGGGTGGCTACACCTTC
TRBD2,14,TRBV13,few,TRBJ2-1,CASSTGLAINEQFF,TGTGCCAGCAGTACGGGACTAGCTATAAATGAGCAGTTCTTC
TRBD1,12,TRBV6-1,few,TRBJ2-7,CASNDRDNEQYF,TGTGCCAGCAATGACAGGGATAATGAGCAGTACTTC
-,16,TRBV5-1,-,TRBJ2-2,CASSLEGSTGAGELFF,TGCGCCAGCAGCTTGGAGGGTAGTACAGGCGCCGGGGAGCTGTTTTTT
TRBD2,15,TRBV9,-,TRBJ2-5,CASSVDTSGSETQYF,TGTGCCAGCAGCGTAGATACTAGCGGGAGTGAGACCCAGTACTTC
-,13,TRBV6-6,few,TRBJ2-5,CASSPWRDETQYF,TGTGCCAGCAGTCCCTGGCGGGATGAGACCCAGTACTTC